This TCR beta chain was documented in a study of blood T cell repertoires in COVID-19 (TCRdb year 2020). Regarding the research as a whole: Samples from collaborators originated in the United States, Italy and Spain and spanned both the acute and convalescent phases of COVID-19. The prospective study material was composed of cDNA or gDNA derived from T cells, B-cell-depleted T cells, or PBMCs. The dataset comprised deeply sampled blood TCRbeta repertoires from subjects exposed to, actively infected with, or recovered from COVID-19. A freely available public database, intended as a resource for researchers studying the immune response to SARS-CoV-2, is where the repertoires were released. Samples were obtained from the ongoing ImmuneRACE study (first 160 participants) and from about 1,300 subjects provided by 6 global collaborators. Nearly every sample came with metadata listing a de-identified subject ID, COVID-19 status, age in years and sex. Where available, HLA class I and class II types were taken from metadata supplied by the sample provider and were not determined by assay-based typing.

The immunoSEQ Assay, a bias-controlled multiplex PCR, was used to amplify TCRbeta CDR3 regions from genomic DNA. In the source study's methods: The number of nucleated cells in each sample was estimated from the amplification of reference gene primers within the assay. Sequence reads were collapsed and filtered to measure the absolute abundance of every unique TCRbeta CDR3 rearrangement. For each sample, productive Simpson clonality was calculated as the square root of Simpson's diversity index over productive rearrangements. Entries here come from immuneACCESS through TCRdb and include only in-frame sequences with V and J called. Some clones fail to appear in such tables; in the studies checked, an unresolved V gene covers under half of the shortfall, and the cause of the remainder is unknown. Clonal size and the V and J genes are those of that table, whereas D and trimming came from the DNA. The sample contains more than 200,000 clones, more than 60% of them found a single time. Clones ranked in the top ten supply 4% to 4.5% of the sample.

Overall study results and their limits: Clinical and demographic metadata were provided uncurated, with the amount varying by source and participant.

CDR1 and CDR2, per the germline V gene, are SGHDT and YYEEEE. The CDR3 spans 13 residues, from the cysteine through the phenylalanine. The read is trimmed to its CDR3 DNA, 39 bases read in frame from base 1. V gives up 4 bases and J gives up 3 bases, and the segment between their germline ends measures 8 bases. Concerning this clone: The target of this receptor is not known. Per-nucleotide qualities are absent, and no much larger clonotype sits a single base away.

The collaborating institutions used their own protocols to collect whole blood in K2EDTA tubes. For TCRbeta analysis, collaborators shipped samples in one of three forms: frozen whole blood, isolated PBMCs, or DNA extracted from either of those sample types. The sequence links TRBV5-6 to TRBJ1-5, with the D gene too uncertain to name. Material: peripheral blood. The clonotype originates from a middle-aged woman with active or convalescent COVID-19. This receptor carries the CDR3 CASSRAPNQPQHF. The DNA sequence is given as TGTGCCAGCAGCCGAGCGCCCAATCAGCCCCAGCATTTT.